These T cell receptor beta chains were read from a single sample in a study of technical replicates of blood from a handful of donors. Data came from immunoSEQ multiplex PCR; TCRdb stores just in-frame clones and leaves some out. The sample includes some 60,000 clones, 89% seen only once; the top ten take 4% to 5.5%. Specimen: PBMCs. Receptor source: a human donor in good health. Some clones in this sample may be carry-over from other donors' samples. Both conserved end residues are part of each CDR3. The order of the fields is J gene, D gene, CDR3 length, V gene, clone size, CDR3 protein, CDR3 DNA. D genes are given only for firm matches. Size tells how often a clone was seen (once, few, many) or the class of an expanded clone, and some rows leave it out.

j_call: TRBJ1-6; d_call: -; cdr3_length: 14; v_call: TRBV19; clone_size: -; cdr3_aa: CASSIGQGHSPLHF; cdr3_nt: TGTGCCAGTAGTATAGGCCAGGGGCATTCACCCCTCCACTTT
j_call: TRBJ2-3; d_call: TRBD1; cdr3_length: 16; v_call: TRBV19; clone_size: -; cdr3_aa: CASSSPTGGSTDTQYF; cdr3_nt: TGTGCCAGTAGCTCACCGACAGGGGGAAGCACAGATACGCAGTATTTT
j_call: TRBJ2-7; d_call: TRBD1; cdr3_length: 15; v_call: TRBV11-1; clone_size: -; cdr3_aa: CASSNGQGVSYEQYF; cdr3_nt: TGTGCCAGCAGCAATGGACAGGGGGTGTCCTACGAGCAGTACTTC
j_call: TRBJ2-3; d_call: TRBD2; cdr3_length: 17; v_call: TRBV4-1; clone_size: -; cdr3_aa: CASSQDRLAGGSGTQYF; cdr3_nt: TGCGCCAGCAGCCAAGATCGCCTAGCGGGGGGTTCAGGTACGCAGTATTTT
j_call: TRBJ2-1; d_call: -; cdr3_length: 15; v_call: TRBV27; clone_size: -; cdr3_aa: CASSPEGLGYNEQFF; cdr3_nt: TGTGCCAGCAGTCCGGAGGGCCTCGGGTACAATGAGCAGTTCTTC
j_call: TRBJ2-2; d_call: TRBD2; cdr3_length: 19; v_call: TRBV6-1; clone_size: once; cdr3_aa: CASSESWTSGGSNTGELFF; cdr3_nt: TGTGCCAGCAGTGAATCTTGGACTAGCGGGGGCTCAAACACCGGGGAGCTGTTTTTT
j_call: TRBJ1-5; d_call: TRBD1; cdr3_length: 13; v_call: TRBV5-4; clone_size: -; cdr3_aa: CASRGQGNQPQHF; cdr3_nt: TGTGCCAGCAGGGGACAGGGGAATCAGCCCCAGCATTTT
j_call: TRBJ2-1; d_call: -; cdr3_length: 15; v_call: TRBV5-1; clone_size: -; cdr3_aa: CASSLEGVTYNEQFF; cdr3_nt: TGCGCCAGCAGCTTGGAGGGGGTGACTTACAATGAGCAGTTCTTC
j_call: TRBJ2-2; d_call: TRBD1; cdr3_length: 16; v_call: TRBV7-7; clone_size: -; cdr3_aa: CASSLLGQGNTGELFF; cdr3_nt: TGTGCCAGCAGCTTACTGGGACAGGGTAACACCGGGGAGCTGTTTTTT
j_call: TRBJ2-3; d_call: -; cdr3_length: 13; v_call: TRBV6-4; clone_size: -; cdr3_aa: CASSRRAWDTQYF; cdr3_nt: TGTGCCAGCAGCAGGAGGGCCTGGGATACGCAGTATTTT
j_call: TRBJ2-1; d_call: -; cdr3_length: 18; v_call: TRBV7-3; clone_size: -; cdr3_aa: CASSLTPMLGGWLNEQFF; cdr3_nt: TGTGCCAGCAGCTTAACGCCCATGTTAGGGGGTTGGCTCAATGAGCAGTTCTTC
j_call: TRBJ2-5; d_call: TRBD1; cdr3_length: 13; v_call: TRBV2; clone_size: -; cdr3_aa: CAGRDRGGETQYF; cdr3_nt: TGTGCCGGCCGGGACAGGGGTGGAGAGACCCAGTACTTC
j_call: TRBJ2-7; d_call: -; cdr3_length: 14; v_call: TRBV7-9; clone_size: -; cdr3_aa: CASSLVTGLGEQYF; cdr3_nt: TGTGCCAGCAGCTTAGTCACAGGCCTAGGCGAGCAGTACTTC
j_call: TRBJ2-7; d_call: TRBD2; cdr3_length: 12; v_call: TRBV19; clone_size: -; cdr3_aa: CASSITSDEQYF; cdr3_nt: TGTGCCAGTAGTATAACTAGCGACGAGCAGTACTTC
j_call: TRBJ2-7; d_call: -; cdr3_length: 14; v_call: TRBV5-1; clone_size: -; cdr3_aa: CASSLGRSSYEQYF; cdr3_nt: TGCGCCAGCAGCTTGGGCAGAAGCTCCTACGAGCAGTACTTC
j_call: TRBJ2-1; d_call: TRBD2; cdr3_length: 15; v_call: TRBV30; clone_size: -; cdr3_aa: CAWSRLAGAYNEQFF; cdr3_nt: TGTGCCTGGAGCCGACTAGCGGGAGCCTACAATGAGCAGTTCTTC
j_call: TRBJ2-5; d_call: TRBD1; cdr3_length: 14; v_call: TRBV10-3; clone_size: -; cdr3_aa: CASRGQGEVGTQYF; cdr3_nt: TGTGCCAGTAGGGGACAGGGCGAAGTCGGGACCCAGTACTTC
j_call: TRBJ1-1; d_call: -; cdr3_length: 14; v_call: TRBV25-1; clone_size: -; cdr3_aa: CASSKTGLNTEAFF; cdr3_nt: TGTGCCAGCAGTAAGACAGGTTTGAACACTGAAGCTTTCTTT
j_call: TRBJ2-2; d_call: -; cdr3_length: 16; v_call: TRBV7-2; clone_size: -; cdr3_aa: CASSLDGGTNTGELFF; cdr3_nt: TGTGCCAGCAGCTTAGATGGCGGGACGAACACCGGGGAGCTGTTTTTT
j_call: TRBJ2-3; d_call: -; cdr3_length: 16; v_call: TRBV11-3; clone_size: -; cdr3_aa: CASSLGGSGSTDTQYF; cdr3_nt: TGTGCCAGCAGCTTAGGGGGTAGCGGTAGCACAGATACGCAGTATTTT
j_call: TRBJ1-5; d_call: -; cdr3_length: 16; v_call: TRBV6-6; clone_size: -; cdr3_aa: CASTNLLRDTHQPQHF; cdr3_nt: TGTGCCAGCACCAACCTACTCCGGGACACCCATCAGCCCCAGCATTTT
j_call: TRBJ2-2; d_call: TRBD2; cdr3_length: 13; v_call: TRBV19; clone_size: -; cdr3_aa: CATAGGGTGELFF; cdr3_nt: TGTGCCACCGCGGGGGGAGGCACCGGGGAGCTGTTTTTT
j_call: TRBJ1-2; d_call: -; cdr3_length: 17; v_call: TRBV7-9; clone_size: -; cdr3_aa: CASSLRGSPDQGGGYTF; cdr3_nt: TGTGCCAGCAGCTTAAGGGGATCGCCGGACCAAGGGGGAGGCTACACCTTC
j_call: TRBJ2-1; d_call: -; cdr3_length: 15; v_call: TRBV6-5; clone_size: -; cdr3_aa: CASTPGERRWNEQFF; cdr3_nt: TGTGCCAGCACCCCTGGTGAGCGGCGGTGGAATGAGCAGTTCTTC
j_call: TRBJ1-2; d_call: -; cdr3_length: 14; v_call: TRBV4-3; clone_size: -; cdr3_aa: CASSQGTGLDGYTF; cdr3_nt: TGCGCCAGCAGCCAAGGAACAGGGCTGGATGGCTACACCTTC
j_call: TRBJ2-1; d_call: TRBD2; cdr3_length: 15; v_call: TRBV6-1; clone_size: many; cdr3_aa: CASSEGLAGGGEQFF; cdr3_nt: TGTGCCAGCAGTGAGGGGCTAGCGGGTGGCGGGGAGCAGTTCTTC
j_call: TRBJ1-1; d_call: -; cdr3_length: 15; v_call: TRBV4-1; clone_size: -; cdr3_aa: CASSRNRALNTEAFF; cdr3_nt: TGCGCCAGCAGCCGCAACAGGGCCCTTAACACTGAAGCTTTCTTT
j_call: TRBJ2-5; d_call: TRBD2; cdr3_length: 15; v_call: TRBV30; clone_size: -; cdr3_aa: CAWSVQRTSGMAQYF; cdr3_nt: TGTGCCTGGAGTGTACAGCGGACTAGCGGGATGGCCCAGTACTTC
j_call: TRBJ1-2; d_call: TRBD1; cdr3_length: 13; v_call: TRBV5-4; clone_size: -; cdr3_aa: CASSRDRDYGYTF; cdr3_nt: TGTGCCAGCAGCCGGGACAGGGACTATGGCTACACCTTC
j_call: TRBJ1-1; d_call: -; cdr3_length: 15; v_call: TRBV11-2; clone_size: -; cdr3_aa: CASSPGLYRDTEAFF; cdr3_nt: TGTGCCAGCAGCCCTGGTCTTTACAGAGACACTGAAGCTTTCTTT
j_call: TRBJ1-2; d_call: TRBD1; cdr3_length: 15; v_call: TRBV7-2; clone_size: -; cdr3_aa: CASSLGQGAYYGYTF; cdr3_nt: TGTGCCAGCAGCTTAGGACAGGGGGCTTACTATGGCTACACCTTC
j_call: TRBJ2-7; d_call: TRBD1; cdr3_length: 14; v_call: TRBV14; clone_size: -; cdr3_aa: CASSWKGAGYEQYF; cdr3_nt: TGTGCCAGCAGCTGGAAGGGGGCAGGCTACGAGCAGTACTTC
j_call: TRBJ2-3; d_call: TRBD1; cdr3_length: 15; v_call: TRBV5-1; clone_size: -; cdr3_aa: CASSPNDRGLATQYF; cdr3_nt: TGCGCCAGCAGCCCAAATGACAGGGGGCTTGCTACGCAGTATTTT
j_call: TRBJ2-1; d_call: -; cdr3_length: 13; v_call: TRBV6-5; clone_size: -; cdr3_aa: CASRKTSSNEQFF; cdr3_nt: TGTGCCAGCAGAAAGACTAGTTCTAATGAGCAGTTCTTC
j_call: TRBJ2-7; d_call: TRBD2; cdr3_length: 16; v_call: TRBV6-6; clone_size: -; cdr3_aa: CASSSHLGRAGDEQYF; cdr3_nt: TGTGCCAGCAGTTCCCATTTGGGGAGGGCCGGAGACGAGCAGTACTTC
j_call: TRBJ2-7; d_call: TRBD1; cdr3_length: 13; v_call: TRBV2; clone_size: once; cdr3_aa: CASRGTGEHEQYF; cdr3_nt: TGTGCCAGCAGGGGGACAGGGGAACACGAGCAGTACTTC
j_call: TRBJ2-5; d_call: -; cdr3_length: 13; v_call: TRBV18; clone_size: -; cdr3_aa: CASSRATQETQYF; cdr3_nt: TGTGCCAGCTCAAGAGCAACTCAAGAGACCCAGTACTTC
j_call: TRBJ1-1; d_call: -; cdr3_length: 14; v_call: TRBV6-4; clone_size: -; cdr3_aa: CASRGTYLNTEAFF; cdr3_nt: TGTGCCAGCAGAGGGACATACTTGAACACTGAAGCTTTCTTT
j_call: TRBJ2-5; d_call: TRBD2; cdr3_length: 14; v_call: TRBV7-9; clone_size: -; cdr3_aa: CASSRTSDQETQYF; cdr3_nt: TGTGCCAGCAGTCGGACTAGCGACCAAGAGACCCAGTACTTC
j_call: TRBJ2-7; d_call: TRBD2; cdr3_length: 15; v_call: TRBV6-1; clone_size: once; cdr3_aa: CASRATSGSVYEQYF; cdr3_nt: TGTGCCAGCAGAGCTACTAGCGGGAGTGTCTACGAGCAGTACTTC
j_call: TRBJ1-6; d_call: TRBD1; cdr3_length: 18; v_call: TRBV7-9; clone_size: -; cdr3_aa: CASSLNFAGQGLNSPLHF; cdr3_nt: TGTGCCAGCAGCTTAAATTTTGCGGGACAGGGGCTGAATTCACCCCTCCACTTT
j_call: TRBJ1-5; d_call: -; cdr3_length: 15; v_call: TRBV4-3; clone_size: once; cdr3_aa: CASSQDHGGNQPQHF; cdr3_nt: TGCGCCAGCAGCCAAGATCACGGGGGCAATCAGCCCCAGCATTTT
j_call: TRBJ2-5; d_call: TRBD1; cdr3_length: 15; v_call: TRBV2; clone_size: -; cdr3_aa: CASKRDRGPQETQYF; cdr3_nt: TGTGCCAGCAAGAGGGACAGGGGCCCTCAAGAGACCCAGTACTTC
j_call: TRBJ2-5; d_call: TRBD2; cdr3_length: 19; v_call: TRBV4-3; clone_size: -; cdr3_aa: CASSQDLQRGNNPQETQYF; cdr3_nt: TGCGCCAGCAGCCAAGATCTCCAGCGGGGGAACAACCCTCAAGAGACCCAGTACTTC
j_call: TRBJ2-7; d_call: TRBD2; cdr3_length: 16; v_call: TRBV18; clone_size: -; cdr3_aa: CASSPPSGRTTYEQYF; cdr3_nt: TGTGCCAGCTCACCCCCTAGCGGGAGGACGACCTACGAGCAGTACTTC